This TCR beta chain was found in a study of post-analysis software for immune sequencing data. Study as a whole: There were relapsing-remitting, secondary progressive and progressive-relapsing multiple sclerosis among the disease courses included. Study-level findings and limits: About five TRBV segments occurring more often in patients than controls included TRBV5-6, TRBV5-1 and TRBV20-1. Multiple sclerosis patients showed significantly lower normalized Chao1 diversity than controls did.

A remark on this clonotype: Its antigen remains unknown.

Carried by the TCR beta cDNA libraries were unique molecular identifiers. Via MiXCR, TCRdb re-called the PCR reads, giving one row per CDR3 protein. Seen here are more than 500,000 distinct CDR3 sequences, around 31% observed once, and the top ten hold about 5.6%. Germline V gives CDR1 MNHEY, CDR2 SVGAGI. The CDR3 totals 17 residues. The trim removed 2 bases at V and 3 bases at J, leaving 5 bases unmatched. V gene TRBV6-5 combines with J gene TRBJ2-2, with TRBD2 matching 11 bases. The sequence came from a girl under 18 with multiple sclerosis. The sequenced sample consisted of blood. The CDR3 DNA is TGTGCCAGCAGTTACGGAGGGACTAGCGGAGACACCGGGGAGCTGTTTTTT. Encoded protein: CASSYGGTSGDTGELFF.